The text below deals with one T cell receptor (beta chain). Between the trimmed V and J ends, which lost 4 bases and 4 bases, there was a span of 16 bases. Per the germline V gene, CDR1 is SGHVS and CDR2 is FNYEAQ. CDR3 length equals 15 residues. How the authors handled the data: Reference gene primer amplification in the assay estimated nucleated cell counts. TCRdb keeps only in-frame clones here, not all; method: immunoSEQ multiplex PCR. V, J and clone size reflect that table, while D and trimming were determined from the DNA. The repertoire includes 140,000 or so clones, 70% to 80% of them detected once, and 4.5% to 5% sits in the top ten. The sample is drawn from a study of blood T cell repertoires in COVID-19. Overall study: Samples representing acute and convalescent COVID-19 were sourced from the United States, Italy and Spain. In each case, the material was cDNA or gDNA derived from T cells, B-cell-depleted T cells, or PBMCs.

It was during active infection that Seattle patients were enrolled and then longitudinally followed. The TCR was taken from a woman in her 70s with COVID-19, enrolled during active disease. The rearrangement joins TRBV7-6 to TRBJ2-5, with D maybe TRBD2 (7 bases). Sequenced input: peripheral blood. CDR3: CASSSGGLGRETQYF. Here the CDR3 DNA reads TGTGCCAGCAGCTCCGGGGGGCTGGGTAGAGAGACCCAGTACTTC.